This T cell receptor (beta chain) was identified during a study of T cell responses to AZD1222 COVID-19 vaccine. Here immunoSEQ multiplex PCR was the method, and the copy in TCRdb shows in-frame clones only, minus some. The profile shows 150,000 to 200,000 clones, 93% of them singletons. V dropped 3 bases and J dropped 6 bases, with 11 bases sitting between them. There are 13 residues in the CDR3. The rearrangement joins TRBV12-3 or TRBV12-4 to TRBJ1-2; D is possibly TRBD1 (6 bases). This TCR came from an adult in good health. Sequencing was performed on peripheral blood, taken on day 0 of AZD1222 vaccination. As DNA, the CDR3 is TGTGCCAGCAGTTTTGCACAGGGTAATGGCTACACCTTC. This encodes CASSFAQGNGYTF.